This passage covers 12 T cell receptor beta chains from one sample sequenced in a study of T cells in Graves' hyperthyroidism and ophthalmopathy (dated by TCRdb to between 2018 and 2021). Libraries were prepared through multiplex PCR. The sample was run on an Illumina HiSeq 2000. Amplification of TCR beta CDR3 regions was carried out from RNA transcripts. A first-round RT-PCR of the TCR CDR3 used the HTBI primer set with the Qiagen OneStep RT-PCR kit. TCRdb trimmed public reads at Q25 via fastp, called clones via MiXCR and kept in-frame beta chains. Identical CDR3 proteins give one entry, which carries the most common genes and DNA. Here the sample has 300,000 to 450,000 distinct CDR3 sequences; around 16% occur a single time. The ten biggest clones cover about 27% of the sample. Sequencing was carried out using blood. These receptors all come from a woman aged 18-29 years with Graves' hyperthyroidism that later progressed to Graves' ophthalmopathy.

This clonotype was detected ten times or more. V gene TRBV20-1 combines with J gene TRBJ1-1; possible D gene TRBD1, 5 bases. There are 13 residues in the CDR3. Between the trimmed V and J ends, which lost 7 bases and 0 bases, there was a span of 12 bases. Germline values: CDR1 DFQATT, CDR2 SNEGSKA (reference sequence). CDR3 coding DNA: TGCAGTGAGACAAGGGGTATGAACACTGAAGCTTTCTTT. It encodes CSETRGMNTEAFF.

This clonotype was observed a handful of times. The V and J genes are TRBV3-1 and TRBJ2-1; D gene ambiguous. V was cut by 4 bases and J by 8 bases, with 9 bases left in between. Germline V gene lookup returns CDR1 LGHDT and CDR2 YNNKEL (reference sequence). CDR3 length: 12 residues. The CDR3 region is CASSLISDEQFF. CDR3 DNA: TGTGCCAGCAGCCTTATCAGCGATGAGCAGTTCTTC.

On this clonotype itself: This sequence may be a read error, since a much larger clone differs from it by one base. V and J are TRBV11-3 and TRBJ2-7; D perhaps matches TRBD1 (6 bases). The germline gives CDR1 SGHNT, CDR2 YENEEA. The length of the CDR3 is 14 residues. The CDR3 coding sequence is TGTGCCAGCAGCTTGGACGGACAGTTGAACGAGCGGTACTTC. Its translation is CASSLDGQLNERYF. Variable domain in full (rest from reference TRBV11-3 and TRBJ2-7): EAGVVQSPRYKIIEKKQPVAFWCNPISGHNTLYWYLQNLGQGPELLIRYENEEAVDDSQLPKDRFSAERLKGVDSTLKIQPAELGDSAVYLCASSLDGQLNERYFGPGTRLTVT.

V usage is TRBV12-3 or TRBV12-4 and J usage is TRBJ2-5; possibly TRBD2 for D (5 bases). Deletions cut 2 bases from V and 11 bases from J, with 15 bases between. CDR3 size: 13 residues. CDR3 DNA: TGTGCCAGCAGTTTACAGGCCCAGGACTTACAGTACTTC. Translated: CASSLQAQDLQYF.

V is TRBV20-1 and J is TRBJ2-1, with a weak D call TRBD2 (5 bases). Per germline, CDR1 DFQATT and CDR2 SNEGSKA (reference sequence). Trimming left V 3 bases short and J 6 bases short, with 15 bases between. This CDR3 has 14 residues. The CDR3 reads CSARLEESLNEQFF. In DNA, the CDR3 is TGCAGTGCTAGGTTGGAGGAATCCCTCAATGAGCAGTTCTTC.

This rearrangement joins TRBV6-5 to TRBJ1-4; unclear D gene. Trimming removed 4 bases from V and 0 bases from J, with 6 bases in between. The CDR3 consists of 14 residues. Germline CDR1 and CDR2: MNHEY and SVGAGI. CDR3: CASSSSATNEKLFF. In nucleotides, the CDR3 is TGTGCCAGCAGTTCGTCAGCAACTAATGAAAAACTGTTTTTT.

The J gene is TRBJ2-3, the V gene TRBV20-1; TRBD2 might be the D (6 bases). Looked up from germline, CDR1 is DFQATT and CDR2 is SNEGSKA (reference sequence). V was cut by 0 bases and J by 1 base, with 14 bases left in between. The CDR3 has 16 amino acids. The CDR3 DNA is TGCAGTGCTAGAGATAGTCGGCGGGGAGGCACAGATACGCAGTATTTT. Translating gives CSARDSRRGGTDTQYF.

Of note for this clonotype: This may arise from a read error, as a much more abundant clone is one base away. The chain couples TRBV24-1 to TRBJ2-1; 9 nucleotides align to TRBD2. The CDR3 covers 17 residues. Germline values: CDR1 KGHDR, CDR2 SFDVKD. CDR3 residues: CATSDSEAGGFANKQFF. CDR3 sequence (DNA): TGTGCCACCAGTGATTCGGAAGCGGGAGGATTCGCCAATAAGCAGTTCTTC.

This clonotype showed up many times. The chain combines TRBV20-1 with TRBJ2-1; TRBD2 matches 7 bases. The ends lost 6 bases at V and 2 bases at J; junction bases unmatched: 13. There are 16 residues in the CDR3. The germline CDR1 and CDR2 sequences are DFQATT and SNEGSKA (reference sequence). The CDR3 DNA sequence: TGCAGTGCCACCCCTGGCGGGAGTACGACCTACAATGAGCAGTTCTTC. As protein: CSATPGGSTTYNEQFF.

Note on this clonotype: A much larger clone differs from this one at a single base, so this may be a read error. The rearrangement uses TRBV24-1 and TRBJ2-7; D gene unclear. This CDR3 has 16 amino acids. With 4 bases removed from V and 4 bases from J, the gap between germline ends came to 19 bases. Per the germline V gene, CDR1 is KGHDR and CDR2 is SFDVKD. CDR3 sequence: CATSEPWTQDIYEQYF. CDR3 DNA: TGTGCCACCAGTGAACCGTGGACCCAGGATATTTACGAGCAGTACTTC.

This sequence joins TRBV20-1 and TRBJ1-5; 7 bases map to TRBD1. V lost 5 bases to trimming and J lost 5 bases; unmatched junction nucleotides: 6. The germline V gene encodes CDR1 DFQATT and CDR2 SNEGSKA (reference sequence). The CDR3 consists of 13 residues. CDR3 bases: TGCAGTGCTGGCCGGGACAGCGATCAGCCCCAGCATTTT. It yields the protein CSAGRDSDQPQHF.

This clonotype was detected only a few times. The CDR3 reads CASSSRSTNYGYTF. The CDR3 DNA is TGTGCCAGCTCCTCGCGGAGCACTAACTATGGCTACACCTTC. This sequence joins TRBV18 and TRBJ1-2; D is undetermined. This CDR3 region has 14 residues. Per germline, CDR1 KGHSH and CDR2 LQKENI. V dropped 6 bases and J dropped 0 bases, with 11 bases sitting between them.